This T cell receptor (beta chain) stems from a study of cytotoxic CD8 clonotypes in ibrutinib-treated CLL. Study in general: The sample average was approximately 260,000 productive templates and roughly 94,000 productive rearrangements.

Study outcomes and limitations: Sampling times (in sustained-remission versus progressing patients) were not the same.

This clone has more than one count but fewer than ten. Antigen unknown. Roughly 2 micrograms of genomic DNA from cryopreserved PBMCs went into TCR beta libraries. Between the trimmed V and J ends, which lost 1 base and 6 bases, there was a span of 24 bases. Germline values: CDR1 MGHRA, CDR2 YSYEKL. This CDR3 spans 18 amino acids. The sequencing depth, 1 in 200,000 to 1 in 1 million T cells, was the target. Some clones are missing from TCRdb's copy, which holds only in-frame ones; the method was immunoSEQ multiplex PCR. The profile shows about 140,000 clones, around 82% of them singletons. Material: PBMCs, obtained after 36 months of ibrutinib treatment. This TCR came from a human donor with chronic lymphocytic leukemia. This chain joins TRBV4-1 and TRBJ1-2, with D maybe TRBD1 (6 bases). The CDR3 DNA reads as TGCGCCAGCAGCCAAGGCGACGGGGGGCGCAGGGATTCGGATGGCTACACCTTC. It translates to CASSQGDGGRRDSDGYTF.